This T cell receptor beta chain was documented in a study of T cells in Graves' hyperthyroidism and ophthalmopathy. The CDR3 extends over 12 amino acids. Germline V CDR1 and CDR2: LGHNA, YNFKEQ. Trimming removed 0 bases at V and 2 bases at J, with 1 base between. The study included ophthalmopathy patients with Clinical Activity Score at least 3, NOSPECS grade at least 4 and duration under 3 months. Authors of the study amplified TCR beta CDR3 regions from RNA transcripts. In the first-round RT-PCR of the TCR CDR3, the HTBI primer set was used. Via MiXCR, TCRdb re-called the multiplex PCR reads, giving one row per CDR3 protein. The table shows over 45,000 distinct CDR3 sequences, with less than 60% occurring only once.

This chain connects TRBV4-2 to TRBJ2-5; no firm D call. The TCR was taken from a woman between 50 and 59 years old with Graves' ophthalmopathy. The sample consisted of blood. The CDR3 region has the DNA TGTGCCAGCAGCCAAGATCAAGAGACCCAGTACTTC. Amino acids: CASSQDQETQYF.